These 30 T cell receptor beta chains were all obtained from the same sample, sequenced in a study of blood T cell repertoires in COVID-19. Profiling relied on immunoSEQ multiplex PCR, and the TCRdb table lists in-frame clones only, not all of them. The data contain some 330,000 clones, 88% of them singletons. The sample consisted of peripheral blood. The receptors originated from a woman in her 50s with active or convalescent COVID-19.

The chain combines TRBV11-2 with TRBJ1-1, with TRBD1 matching over 7 bases. Trimming at V came to 6 bases and at J to 0 bases, leaving 13 bases not matched to a gene. CDR1 is SGHAT and CDR2 is FQNNGV in the germline V gene. The CDR3 has 17 amino acids. CDR3 nucleotide sequence: TGTGCCAGCAGTAGACAGGGATTAATTACGATGAACACTGAAGCTTTCTTT. Its protein product is CASSRQGLITMNTEAFF.

The genes are TRBV6-2 or TRBV6-3 and TRBJ1-1; the D is unclear. Trimming shortened V by 6 bases and J by 1 base, and 18 bases separated the two germline ends. The length of the CDR3 is 16 residues. In germline, CDR1 is MNHEY, CDR2 SVGEGT. The CDR3 region is CASSFRHLLRNTEAFF. DNA for the CDR3: TGTGCCAGCAGCTTCAGACACCTCCTAAGGAACACTGAAGCTTTCTTT.

The J gene is TRBJ2-7, the V gene TRBV27, with D perhaps matching TRBD1 (6 bases). Germline V gives CDR1 MNHEY, CDR2 SMNVEV (reference sequence). This CDR3 is built from 13 residues. The V end was cut by 0 bases, the J end by 7 bases, with 10 bases between. CDR3 region: CASSLSRQAEQYF. In DNA, the CDR3 is TGTGCCAGCAGTTTATCGAGACAGGCAGAGCAGTACTTC.

This rearrangement joins TRBV4-3 to TRBJ2-2; 10 bases fit TRBD1. Germline CDR1 reads LGHNA; CDR2 reads YSLEER. Germline trimming cut 4 bases from V and 7 bases from J; bases unmatched to any gene: 6. This CDR3 has 15 residues. CDR3 region: CASSPGTGAGGELFF. In DNA form, the CDR3 reads TGCGCCAGCAGCCCCGGGACAGGGGCTGGCGGGGAGCTGTTTTTT.

The rearrangement links TRBV28 to TRBJ2-7; 8 bases are a match to TRBD1. Germline V lookup: CDR1 MDHEN, CDR2 SYDVKM. With V trimmed by 6 bases and J by 3 bases, 10 bases remained unmatched. This CDR3 contains 15 residues. CDR3 region: CASSPGTGRYYEQYF. The CDR3 nucleotides read TGTGCCAGCAGCCCGGGGACAGGTAGATACTACGAGCAGTACTTC.

The J gene is TRBJ1-5, the V gene TRBV12-3 or TRBV12-4; a possible D gene is TRBD1 (5 bases). Deletions cut 6 bases from V and 4 bases from J, with 10 bases between. The CDR3 spans 13 residues. The CDR3 loop reads CASSDQGNQPQHF. The CDR3 region has the DNA TGTGCCAGCAGCGATCAGGGAAATCAGCCCCAGCATTTT.

A note on this clone: An end of the junction does not agree with germline; a read error may underlie this. The chain couples TRBV7-7 to TRBJ1-2, with TRBD1 identical over 11 bases. Germline V gene lookup returns CDR1 SSHAT and CDR2 FNYEAQ (reference sequence). The CDR3 extends over 13 amino acids. The CDR3, as DNA: TGTGCTAGCAGCTTTCGGGACAGGGGGTCCAGGGCCTTC. Amino acid sequence: CASSFRDRGSRAF.

The gene calls are TRBV6-5 and TRBJ1-5; 9 bases are a match to TRBD1. Germline CDR1 reads MNHEY; CDR2 reads SVGAGI. J was trimmed by 5 bases and V by 10 bases; bases with no gene match: 3. This CDR3 contains 12 residues. In DNA form, the CDR3 reads TGTGCCACCCGGACAGGGGATCAGCCCCAGCATTTT. Protein: CATRTGDQPQHF.

This clone was detected a few times. The chain has TRBV7-2 and TRBJ2-1; TRBD2 matches 9 bases. Germline V gives CDR1 SGHTA, CDR2 FQGNSA. This CDR3 has 16 amino acids. V lost 5 bases, J lost 5 bases, and 10 bases stayed unmatched. CDR3 DNA: TGTGCCAGCAGCGCCCGGACTAGCGTGATCCACAATGAGCAGTTCTTC. As protein: CASSARTSVIHNEQFF.

The gene calls are TRBV7-6 and TRBJ1-4; perhaps TRBD1 as D (6 bases). The CDR3 extends over 16 amino acids. Germline V CDR1 and CDR2: SGHVS, FNYEAQ. Trimming left V 5 bases short and J 0 bases short, with 13 bases between. Written as DNA, the CDR3 is TGTGCCAGCAGCCGGGGGGCTTCGACAACTAATGAAAAACTGTTTTTT. Translating it yields CASSRGASTTNEKLFF.

This chain connects TRBV5-1 to TRBJ2-7, with 7 nucleotides matching TRBD2. Germline CDR1 and CDR2: SGHRS and YFSETQ. The V segment lost 6 bases and the J segment 1 base; nucleotides outside the gene matches: 10. The CDR3 loop spans 15 amino acids. In nucleotides, the CDR3 is TGCGCCAGCACCCAGGGCGGGAGCGGATCCTACGAGCAGTACTTC. It encodes CASTQGGSGSYEQYF.

The genes are TRBV18 and TRBJ1-3, with 7 bases identical to TRBD1. This CDR3 has 17 residues. Germline loops: CDR1 KGHSH, CDR2 LQKENI. Germline trimming cut 2 bases from V and 4 bases from J; bases unmatched to any gene: 11. The CDR3 sequence: CASSPSGTAVTGNTIYF. In DNA form, the CDR3 reads TGTGCCAGCTCACCATCCGGGACAGCGGTAACGGGAAACACCATATATTTT.

The V call is TRBV19, the J call TRBJ1-2; 10 bases are shared with TRBD1. This CDR3 spans 15 amino acids. The V segment lost 5 bases and the J segment 8 bases; nucleotides outside the gene matches: 11. Germline CDR1 reads LNHDA; CDR2 reads SQIVND (reference sequence). The CDR3 DNA reads as TGTGCCAGTAGTCTTCAGGGGACAGGGGTCCTCGGCTACACCTTC. Its protein is CASSLQGTGVLGYTF.

The chain links TRBV7-6 to TRBJ1-5; D not certain. V lost 1 base and J lost 0, with 10 bases in between. Germline V gene sequence: CDR1 SGHVS, CDR2 FNYEAQ. The CDR3 sequence is 16 residues long. The chain's CDR3 is CASSLEAGYSNQPQHF. The CDR3 DNA reads TGTGCCAGCAGCTTAGAAGCGGGTTATAGCAATCAGCCCCAGCATTTT.

The DNA for the CDR3 is TGTGCCAGCACTCTTCGGACAGTGGAGACCCAGTACTTC. Residues: CASTLRTVETQYF. V gene TRBV5-5 combines with J gene TRBJ2-5, with D possibly matching TRBD1 (6 bases). CDR1 SGHKS and CDR2 YYEKEE come from the germline V gene (reference sequence). V was cut by 6 bases and J by 5 bases, with 14 bases left in between. The CDR3 covers 13 residues.

The sample holds one count of this clone. V and J are TRBV18 and TRBJ1-3; D is undetermined. Between the trimmed V and J ends, which lost 0 bases and 0 bases, there was a span of 6 bases. CDR3 length: 15 residues. Germline V gene lookup returns CDR1 KGHSH and CDR2 LQKENI. DNA for the CDR3: TGTGCCAGCTCACCACCGAGCGCCTCTGGAAACACCATATATTTT. It is translated as CASSPPSASGNTIYF.

The chain uses TRBV9 and TRBJ1-2; D gene unclear. The CDR3 length is 14 residues. V lost 2 bases and J lost 4, with 12 bases in between. Germline V gene lookup returns CDR1 SGDLS and CDR2 YYNGEE. The CDR3 DNA reads as TGTGCCAGCAGCGTCAACCATAGCCCCTATGGCTACACCTTC. Its protein product is CASSVNHSPYGYTF.

The chain recombines TRBV6-5 with TRBJ2-7; 8 nucleotides align to TRBD2. CDR3 length: 13 amino acids. Germline CDR1 reads MNHEY; CDR2 reads SVGAGI. With V trimmed by 8 bases and J by 0 bases, 3 bases remained unmatched. The CDR3 DNA sequence: TGTGCCAGCGGTAGCGGGGACTCCTACGAGCAGTACTTC. Translation: CASGSGDSYEQYF.

This clone was seen only once. The chain employs TRBV11-1 and TRBJ2-3; tentative D call: TRBD2 (6 bases). Germline CDR1 is SGHAT and CDR2 is FQDESV (reference sequence). Trimming cost V 5 bases and J 3 bases, with 18 bases left between them. The CDR3 is made up of 16 amino acids. The chain's CDR3 is CASSPLGAGFTDTQYF. The CDR3 DNA follows: TGTGCCAGCAGCCCCCTCGGAGCGGGTTTTACAGATACGCAGTATTTT.

CDR3: CASSASTGGGTDTQYF. CDR3 coding DNA: TGTGCCAGCAGCGCGTCGACAGGGGGGGGCACAGATACGCAGTATTTT. The rearrangement joins TRBV7-9 to TRBJ2-3; 9 bases agree with TRBD1. Germline V lookup: CDR1 SEHNR, CDR2 FQNEAQ (reference sequence). J lost 1 base, V lost 5 bases, and 7 bases had no gene match. The CDR3 totals 16 residues.

The rearrangement uses TRBV6-2 or TRBV6-3 and TRBJ1-6; TRBD1 is a possible D gene (5 bases). V lost 6 bases and J 3 bases, leaving 12 bases between the germline ends. The CDR3 runs 15 residues. The germline gives CDR1 MNHEY, CDR2 SVGEGT. CDR3 DNA: TGTGCCAGCAGCTCAGGGTTGGGCTATAATTCACCCCTCCACTTT. It yields the protein CASSSGLGYNSPLHF.

This sequence joins TRBV21-1 and TRBJ2-7; no check of the table's D call, TRBD2, against the DNA was made. TRBV21-1 is a listed pseudogene. The CDR3 runs to 18 residues. The CDR3 DNA reads as TGTGCCAGCAGCAAAGGTAGCAGGGCAAGCGGGACACCCTACGAGCAGTACTTC. This codes for CASSKGSRASGTPYEQYF.

J is TRBJ1-1 and V is TRBV4-3, with D unclear. Germline V gene sequence: CDR1 LGHNA, CDR2 YSLEER. CDR3 length: 14 residues. Trimming removed 1 base at V and 5 bases at J, with 11 bases between. CDR3 sequence reads: CASSQGAGWTEAFF. The CDR3 DNA reads TGCGCCAGCAGCCAAGGGGCGGGTTGGACTGAAGCTTTCTTT.

The V gene is TRBV28, the J gene TRBJ2-1, with 9 bases matching TRBD2. V was clipped by 5 bases and J by 2 bases; unmatched bases: 7. This CDR3 spans 16 amino acids. Germline V gene lookup returns CDR1 MDHEN and CDR2 SYDVKM. This CDR3 reads CASSAPSGTTYNEQFF. The CDR3, as DNA: TGTGCCAGCAGTGCGCCTAGCGGGACCACCTACAATGAGCAGTTCTTC.

CDR3 region: CASSATGNSYEQYF. The CDR3 nucleotides read TGTGCCAGCAGTGCAACAGGGAACTCCTACGAGCAGTACTTC. J is TRBJ2-7 and V is TRBV6-2 or TRBV6-3; the D gene is possibly TRBD1 (6 bases). The germline V gene encodes CDR1 MNHEY and CDR2 SVGEGT. This CDR3 is 14 amino acids long. V gave up 5 bases and J gave up 0 bases, with 11 bases separating them.

The chain recombines TRBV24-1 with TRBJ1-2; D unclear. CDR1 is KGHDR, CDR2 SFDVKD, per germline. CDR3 length: 15 residues. Between the trimmed V and J ends, which lost 4 bases and 3 bases, there was a span of 14 bases. The CDR3 reads CATSERTRGHYGYTF. CDR3 sequence (DNA): TGTGCCACCAGTGAACGGACCAGAGGGCACTATGGCTACACCTTC.

The chain employs TRBV19 and TRBJ2-3; D might be TRBD2 (7 bases). The CDR3 loop spans 14 amino acids. Germline loops: CDR1 LNHDA, CDR2 SQIVND (reference sequence). The germline V and J ends were trimmed by 6 bases and 4 bases, with 14 bases remaining between them. The CDR3 reads CASSIGGPPDTQYF. CDR3 nucleotides: TGTGCCAGTAGCATCGGGGGGCCCCCAGATACGCAGTATTTT.

The chain recombines TRBV10-3 with TRBJ2-7, with TRBD2 matching 7 bases. V lost 8 bases to trimming and J lost 3 bases; unmatched junction nucleotides: 4. Germline V gene sequence: CDR1 ENHRY, CDR2 SYGVKD. This CDR3 comprises 12 residues. CDR3 nucleotide sequence: TGTGCCATCGTCGGGGAGGGCTACGAGCAGTACTTC. Translating gives CAIVGEGYEQYF.

The CDR3 DNA is TGCAGTGCTAGTCCTCCCTATCGGGAGCAGTTCTTC. Residues: CSASPPYREQFF. This chain links TRBV20-1 with TRBJ2-1; D not certain. CDR3 length: 12 amino acids. Trimming took off 3 bases at V and 10 bases at J, with 13 bases between the two ends. CDR1 and CDR2 from the germline V gene are DFQATT and SNEGSKA (reference sequence).

CDR3 protein: CASSQRIDRAAEQFF. CDR3 nucleotide sequence: TGCGCCAGCAGCCAACGTATCGACAGGGCGGCTGAGCAGTTCTTC. The chain recombines TRBV4-3 with TRBJ2-1; 7 positions match TRBD1. Germline assignment: CDR1 LGHNA and CDR2 YSLEER. The CDR3 contains 15 residues. V lost 2 bases and J lost 9; bases outside the gene matches: 10.